The next 18 T cell receptor beta chains were all read from a single sample in a study of blood T cell repertoires in COVID-19. Repertoires were generated with immunoSEQ multiplex PCR, while TCRdb's copy carries only in-frame clones and drops some. The profile shows about 280,000 clones, 70% to 90% of them singletons. Sequenced sample: PBMCs or T cells enriched from blood (not recorded which). The receptors stem from an older woman in a cohort exposed to, infected with or recovered from COVID-19 (not recorded which).

V is TRBV11-2 and J is TRBJ2-1; the match to TRBD2 covers 10 bases. The germline V gene has CDR1 SGHAT and CDR2 FQNNGV. With 5 bases clipped from V and 6 bases from J, the junction kept 7 bases outside the gene matches. The CDR3 is 15 amino acids. CDR3 in DNA: TGTGCCAGCAGCCCTAGCGGGAGAAGGGGCAATGAGCAGTTCTTC. Its translation is CASSPSGRRGNEQFF.

The V and J genes are TRBV5-1 and TRBJ2-1, with 10 nucleotides matching TRBD2. This CDR3 region has 17 residues. Germline lookup yields CDR1 SGHRS and CDR2 YFSETQ. J gave up 0 bases and V 0 bases, and 3 bases lay outside the gene matches. The CDR3 loop is CASSLGLAGVSYNEQFF. The CDR3 nucleotides are TGCGCCAGCAGCTTGGGCCTAGCGGGAGTCTCCTACAATGAGCAGTTCTTC. Complete variable domain (other parts from reference TRBV5-1 and TRBJ2-1): KAGVTQTPRYLIKTRGQQVTLSCSPISGHRSVSWYQQTPGQGLQFLFEYFSETQRNKGNFPGRFSGRQFSNSRSEMNVSTLELGDSALYLCASSLGLAGVSYNEQFFGPGTRLTVL.

The count of this clone is one. The chain has TRBV11-3 and TRBJ2-1, with 8 bases aligning to TRBD2. The CDR3 is 15 amino acids. J gave up 4 bases and V 1 base, and 3 bases lay outside the gene matches. Germline V lookup: CDR1 SGHNT, CDR2 YENEEA. DNA of the CDR3: TGTGCCAGCAGCTTAGGCGGGAGGAAATACAATGAGCAGTTCTTC. Protein product: CASSLGGRKYNEQFF.

Notes on this clone: Within the sample, other DNA sequences also encode this same CDR3. The rearrangement joins TRBV28 to TRBJ2-7; D unclear. The germline V and J ends were trimmed by 4 bases and 3 bases, with 7 bases remaining between them. Germline V CDR1 and CDR2: MDHEN, SYDVKM. The CDR3 contains 12 residues. The DNA of the CDR3 is TGTGCCAGCAGTTCCCGAGGCTACGAGCAGTACTTC. Its translation: CASSSRGYEQYF.

The chain has TRBV30 and TRBJ1-2; D perhaps matches TRBD1 (6 bases). V was cut by 5 bases and J by 1 base, with 8 bases left in between. Germline V gene data show CDR1 as GTSNPN and CDR2 as SVGIG (reference sequence). CDR3 length: 12 amino acids. This CDR3 is CAWADSNYGYTF. CDR3 nucleotides: TGTGCCTGGGCGGACAGTAACTATGGCTACACCTTC.

This chain uses TRBV10-3 with TRBJ2-2, with D unclear. This CDR3 is built from 16 residues. The ends were cut back, 2 bases at V and 6 bases at J, with 16 bases in the middle. Per germline, CDR1 ENHRY and CDR2 SYGVKD. The CDR3 bases are TGTGCCATCAGTGAGCGGTCCGGTATATTCCCCGGGGAGCTGTTTTTT. Encoded protein: CAISERSGIFPGELFF.

This sequence joins TRBV19 and TRBJ1-1, with 10 bases lining up with TRBD1. V dropped 4 bases and J dropped 3; count of bases not matched to a gene: 5. Germline CDR1 LNHDA, CDR2 SQIVND (reference sequence). CDR3 length: 15 residues. CDR3: CASSTLGQGDTEAFF. CDR3 bases: TGTGCCAGTAGTACTCTAGGACAGGGGGACACTGAAGCTTTCTTT. Based on the CDR3 plus reference TRBV19 and TRBJ1-1, the full variable domain is DGGITQSPKYLFRKEGQNVTLSCEQNLNHDAMYWYRQDPGQGLRLIYYSQIVNDFQKGDIAEGYSVSREKKESFPLTVTSAQKNPTAFYLCASSTLGQGDTEAFFGQGTRLTVV.

The gene calls are TRBV28 and TRBJ1-2, with D perhaps matching TRBD1 (6 bases). V lost 2 bases, J lost 4 bases, and 8 bases lay in between. The CDR3 spans 13 residues. Germline V gene data show CDR1 as MDHEN and CDR2 as SYDVKM. The CDR3 sequence is CASSLQGSYGYTF. CDR3 coding DNA: TGTGCCAGCAGTTTACAGGGGAGCTATGGCTACACCTTC.

The rearrangement uses TRBV9 and TRBJ2-1, with a possible D match to TRBD2 (6 bases). The CDR3 consists of 17 residues. V lost 1 base to trimming and J lost 5 bases, with 19 bases between them. CDR1 SGDLS and CDR2 YYNGEE come from the germline V gene. CDR3 nucleotide sequence: TGTGCCAGCAGCGTATCCTACTCCGGGGGAGGCCACAATGAGCAGTTCTTC. Its protein is CASSVSYSGGGHNEQFF.

The V and J genes are TRBV30 and TRBJ2-3; D may be TRBD2 (7 bases). The CDR3 runs 15 residues. Looked up from germline, CDR1 is GTSNPN and CDR2 is SVGIG (reference sequence). V lost 2 bases, J lost 3 bases, and 15 bases lay in between. CDR3 region: CAWSRGGVRTDTQYF. CDR3 coding DNA: TGTGCCTGGAGTCGAGGGGGGGTGCGGACAGATACGCAGTATTTT.

The chain has TRBV3-1 (or the pseudogene TRBV3-2) and TRBJ1-2, with D perhaps TRBD1 (6 bases). The CDR3 length is 14 residues. Germline V gene lookup returns CDR1 LGHDT and CDR2 YNNKEL (reference sequence). Deletions cut 4 bases from V and 8 bases from J, with 17 bases between. CDR3 sequence reads: CASSPNGGPRGYTF. The CDR3 bases are TGTGCCAGCAGCCCAAATGGGGGCCCGAGGGGCTACACCTTC.

CDR3 sequence: CASSETDRGNTEAFF. The DNA for the CDR3 is TGTGCCAGCAGTGAGACGGACAGGGGGAACACTGAAGCTTTCTTT. This chain joins TRBV6-1 and TRBJ1-1; TRBD1 matches at 9 bases. Germline CDR1 and CDR2: MNHNS and SASEGT. V lost 3 bases, J lost 1 base, and 3 bases stayed unmatched. This CDR3 is 15 amino acids long.

The rearrangement links TRBV7-6 to TRBJ2-1; 11 bases are a match to TRBD1. The CDR3 covers 15 residues. Germline V gene lookup returns CDR1 SGHVS and CDR2 FNYEAQ. The junction had 5 bases not matched to a gene; V was cut back by 5 bases and J by 5 bases. The CDR3 spells CASSTGTGGHNEQFF. DNA of the CDR3: TGTGCCAGCAGCACCGGGACAGGGGGTCACAATGAGCAGTTCTTC.

V usage is TRBV5-4 and J usage is TRBJ2-7; a weak D match, TRBD1 (6 bases). This CDR3 region has 13 residues. The germline V and J ends were trimmed by 4 bases and 2 bases, with 10 bases remaining between them. Per the germline V gene, CDR1 is SGHNT and CDR2 is YYREEE (reference sequence). The CDR3 DNA reads TGTGCCAGCAGCCCGGACAGTGCCTACGAGCAGTACTTC. It codes for CASSPDSAYEQYF.

V gene TRBV7-2 combines with J gene TRBJ2-1; 9 positions agree with TRBD2. Germline CDR1 is SGHTA and CDR2 is FQGNSA. The CDR3 is made up of 18 amino acids. Germline trimming cut 3 bases from V and 7 bases from J; bases unmatched to any gene: 16. The CDR3 DNA reads as TGTGCCAGCAGCTTCCCTCGTAGCGGGAGTGGGTCGAAAAATGAGCAGTTCTTC. As protein: CASSFPRSGSGSKNEQFF.

This chain links TRBV18 with TRBJ2-3; TRBD1 agrees at 8 bases. Per the germline V gene, CDR1 is KGHSH and CDR2 is LQKENI. This CDR3 region has 16 residues. V lost 4 bases and J lost 4; bases outside the gene matches: 10. CDR3 in DNA: TGTGCCAGCTCACGTCGACAGGGGAAGAACGCAGATACGCAGTATTTT. It codes for CASSRRQGKNADTQYF.

This clone was seen once. The rearrangement joins TRBV9 to TRBJ1-4, with TRBD1 as a possible D gene (5 bases). The CDR3 has 14 amino acids. V lost 3 bases and J lost 8, with 14 bases in between. Germline CDR1 and CDR2: SGDLS and YYNGEE. The CDR3 spells CASSAPGLREKLFF. CDR3 bases: TGTGCCAGCAGCGCCCCAGGGCTAAGGGAAAAACTGTTTTTT.

V gene TRBV3-1 (or the pseudogene TRBV3-2) combines with J gene TRBJ2-2; 10 bases align to TRBD2. The V and J ends lost 0 bases and 7 bases, in that order; junction bases with no gene match: 11. The germline V gene has CDR1 LGHDT and CDR2 YNNKEL (reference sequence). The CDR3 is 18 amino acids. CDR3 DNA: TGTGCCAGCAGCCAAGATAGAGCGGGAGGGCCTGTAGTCGGGGAGCTGTTTTTT. Amino acid sequence: CASSQDRAGGPVVGELFF.